The clone carrying this T cell receptor beta chain has more than one count but fewer than ten. These data come from a study of blood T cells in healthy people across ages. V dropped 2 bases and J dropped 9; count of bases not matched to a gene: 9. CDR3 length: 15 residues. CDR1 is LGHDT, CDR2 YNNKEL, per germline (reference sequence). The second PCR ran roughly 6 to 11 cycles with a sample-barcoded 5' primer and J-beta primers. TCRdb re-derived calls from the 5' RACE reads in MiXCR, one entry per CDR3 protein. The repertoire holds roughly 1,100,000 distinct CDR3 sequences, with roughly a quarter as singletons. The same data also contributed to another study, on T cells of mothers and their children. That work contributes: Every microgram of extracted RNA entered cDNA synthesis, around 1.6 ug per 15 ul.

V usage is TRBV3-1 and J usage is TRBJ2-4; 8 bases map to TRBD2. The sequenced sample was blood. This TCR was sampled from a girl aged 2 to 9 in good health. The CDR3 DNA is TGTGCCAGCAGCCAATCGGGGGGGCCGGGGGGCATTCAGTACTTC. This encodes CASSQSGGPGGIQYF.